The table lists the clone carrying this T cell receptor (beta chain) with a few counts. Its specificity is unknown. The ends lost 7 bases at V and 4 bases at J; junction bases unmatched: 6. The germline V gene has CDR1 MGHDK and CDR2 SYGVNS. The CDR3 is 13 residues long. In the original workflow: Counts of TCRs in each sample centred on a median of about 99,000 and extended from around 25,000 to 690,000. From the RACE reads, TCRdb called clonotypes with MiXCR, one entry per CDR3 protein. These V and J calls originate from TCRdb's pipeline instead of the authors' own analysis. The table lists a few hundred thousand distinct CDR3 sequences, around 7.3% of them singletons, with more than 0.95% in the top ten. The time point: pre-sensitization, week 0. Regarding treatment: therapeutic diphenylcyclopropenone sensitization with weekly scalp DPC. Alopecia patients deemed DPC-suitable, aged 18 to 70, excluding pregnancy.

The data stem from a study of human T cells and chemical hapten exposure. Overall study results and limits: After DPC sensitization, TCRs above 1 in 1000 frequency showed no change. Compared to controls, expanded TCRs made significantly more large clusters of similar CDR3s.

This specimen consisted of whole blood, obtained in connection with sensitization to the hapten diphenylcyclopropenone (DPC). The chain has TRBV25-1 and TRBJ1-1; 7 bases agree with TRBD1. The clonotype was recovered from a man between 18 and 29 years old with alopecia areata. Some clones in this sample may be carry-over from other donors' samples. CDR3 in amino acids: CASKPNRGTEAFF. CDR3 in DNA: TGTGCCAGCAAGCCGAACAGGGGCACTGAAGCTTTCTTT.